This T cell receptor beta chain stems from a study of response to subunit inactivated influenza vaccine. Trimming removed 2 bases from V and 3 bases from J, with 11 bases in between. Per germline, CDR1 MNHEY and CDR2 SMNVEV (reference sequence). This CDR3 has 15 residues. Points on this clonotype: Its antigen is still unknown.

Study results and caveats: Authors proposed each seasonal influenza vaccination draws in few new T cells.

Each CDR3 protein is one row after TCRdb ran MiXCR on the RT-PCR reads. The sample lists around 850,000 distinct CDR3 sequences; about 18% were seen once. The sequencing used PBMCs from blood, collected 4 to 6 days after vaccination. This rearrangement joins TRBV27 to TRBJ2-1, with D possibly being TRBD2 (7 bases). This clonotype was sampled from a man aged 50 to 59 who received an inactivated influenza vaccine. In nucleotides, the CDR3 is TGTGCCAGCAGTTTACGGGGGGCCCACTACAATGAGCAGTTCTTC. Protein: CASSLRGAHYNEQFF.